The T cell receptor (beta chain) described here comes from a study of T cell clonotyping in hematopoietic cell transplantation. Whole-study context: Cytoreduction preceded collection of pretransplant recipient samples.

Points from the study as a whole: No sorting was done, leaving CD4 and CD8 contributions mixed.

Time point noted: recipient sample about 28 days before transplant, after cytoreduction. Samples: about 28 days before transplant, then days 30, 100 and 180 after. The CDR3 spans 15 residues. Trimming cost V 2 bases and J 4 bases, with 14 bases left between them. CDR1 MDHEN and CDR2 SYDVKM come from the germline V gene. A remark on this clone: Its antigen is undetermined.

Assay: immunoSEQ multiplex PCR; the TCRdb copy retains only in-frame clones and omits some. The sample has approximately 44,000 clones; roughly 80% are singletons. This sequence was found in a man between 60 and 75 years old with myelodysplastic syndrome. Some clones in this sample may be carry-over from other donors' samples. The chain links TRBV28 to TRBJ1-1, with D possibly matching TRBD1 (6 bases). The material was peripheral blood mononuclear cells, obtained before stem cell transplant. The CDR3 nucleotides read TGTGCCAGCAGTTTAGGGGGGGCCGGTTTCACTGAAGCTTTCTTT. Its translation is CASSLGGAGFTEAFF.